Presented here are 10 T cell receptor beta chains from one specimen sequenced in a study of cytomegalovirus exposure and HLA in healthy donors. PCR amplification relied on 60 Vbeta primers (plus 13 Jbeta primers). The data were produced by immunoSEQ multiplex PCR, yet TCRdb's version contains in-frame clones alone and is incomplete. Here the sample spans 180,000 or so clones, about 80% being singletons. The source material was PBMCs. These receptors originate from a young woman in good health and CMV-seronegative.

This chain joins TRBV2 and TRBJ2-1; D gene unclear. Germline V lookup: CDR1 SNHLY, CDR2 FYNNEI. This CDR3 is built from 14 residues. V lost 7 bases, J lost 7 bases, and 17 bases lay in between. The CDR3 loop is CASTRAPARNEQFF. The CDR3, as DNA: TGTGCCAGCACCCGAGCGCCAGCGCGGAATGAGCAGTTCTTC.

This chain joins TRBV9 and TRBJ2-7; 7 bases agree with TRBD1. The CDR3 contains 14 residues. V gave up 3 bases and J gave up 2 bases; unmatched junction bases: 5. From germline, CDR1 is SGDLS and CDR2 YYNGEE. CDR3 DNA: TGTGCCAGCAGCGCCTCGGGGACAGCCTACGAGCAGTACTTC. Translation: CASSASGTAYEQYF.

The chain couples TRBV19 to TRBJ2-3; 10 bases are shared with TRBD2. CDR1 is LNHDA, CDR2 SQIVND, per germline (reference sequence). This CDR3 comprises 14 residues. The J segment lost 5 bases and the V segment lost 8 bases, leaving 7 bases of the junction unmatched. This CDR3 is CASRPSGGRDTQYF. DNA of the CDR3: TGTGCCAGTCGGCCTAGCGGGGGCAGAGATACGCAGTATTTT.

This chain links TRBV29-1 with TRBJ1-2; 7 nucleotides agree with TRBD1. The CDR3 is 13 residues long. Germline V gives CDR1 SQVTM, CDR2 ANQGSEA. V lost 7 bases and J lost 7; bases outside the gene matches: 12. The CDR3 DNA follows: TGCAGCGCAAACAGGGGCCCGCAGGGTGGCTACACCTTC. Its translation: CSANRGPQGGYTF.

The V gene is TRBV19, the J gene TRBJ1-6, with 9 bases aligning to TRBD1. The ends lost 6 bases at V and 10 bases at J; junction bases unmatched: 16. CDR3 size: 17 residues. Germline V CDR1 and CDR2: LNHDA, SQIVND (reference sequence). In nucleotides, the CDR3 is TGTGCCAGTAGGCCCGGGACAGGGAGGTTGCGAGGATCACCCCTCCACTTT. Amino acids: CASRPGTGRLRGSPLHF.

This sequence joins TRBV5-1 and TRBJ2-7; TRBD2 agrees at 9 bases. From germline, CDR1 is SGHRS and CDR2 YFSETQ. Germline trimming cut 7 bases from V and 4 bases from J; bases unmatched to any gene: 9. The CDR3 runs 14 residues. The CDR3 is CASRVGGGGYEQYF. The CDR3, as DNA: TGCGCCAGCCGTGTGGGCGGGGGGGGGTACGAGCAGTACTTC.

J is TRBJ1-1 and V is TRBV5-4; the D gene is possibly TRBD1 (5 bases). Trimming took 4 bases from V and 2 from J, leaving 15 bases between them. Germline loops: CDR1 SGHNT, CDR2 YYREEE (reference sequence). The CDR3 extends over 15 amino acids. The CDR3 spells CASSADDSRNTEAFF. In nucleotides, the CDR3 is TGTGCCAGCAGCGCAGACGACAGCAGAAACACTGAAGCTTTCTTT.

In DNA, the CDR3 is TGTGCCAGCAGACTTCCGGGACAGACTACCGGGGAGCTGTTTTTT. It encodes CASRLPGQTTGELFF. The chain recombines TRBV6-4 with TRBJ2-2, with 7 bases fitting TRBD1. Germline CDR1 and CDR2: MRHNA and SNTAGT. The V and J ends lost 6 bases and 5 bases, in that order; junction bases with no gene match: 9. This CDR3 has 15 residues.

The chain combines TRBV2 with TRBJ2-7; D ambiguous. From germline, CDR1 is SNHLY and CDR2 FYNNEI. This CDR3 contains 15 residues. Trimming took 1 base from V and 1 from J, leaving 11 bases between them. CDR3 sequence: CASSEVGGKSYEQYF. The CDR3 region has the DNA TGTGCCAGCAGTGAAGTCGGCGGTAAATCCTACGAGCAGTACTTC.

The chain links TRBV9 to TRBJ2-5; perhaps TRBD2 as D (5 bases). The CDR3 contains 12 residues. The germline gives CDR1 SGDLS, CDR2 YYNGEE. V gave up 3 bases and J gave up 7 bases, with 10 bases separating them. This CDR3 reads CASSAPRGTQYF. CDR3 coding DNA: TGTGCCAGCAGCGCCCCCCGGGGGACCCAGTACTTC.